This TCR beta chain was recorded in a study of beta chain features in type 1 diabetes. Study summary: The study found patients and healthy donors alike in age, gender and cell yields.

Isolated RNA was reverse transcribed in full, so expressed TCRB transcripts were sequenced. Profiled with immunoSEQ multiplex PCR; TCRdb holds only in-frame clones, not every one. The sample includes roughly 250,000 clones, around 21% of them seen just once. Study observations and caveats: Moderately but significantly shorter TCRB CDR3s were found in Type 1 diabetes patients in all four CD4+ subsets. Compared with healthy donors, patients appeared to share more similar naive, central memory and regulatory TCRB repertoires.

The CDR3 sequence is 15 residues long. V dropped 3 bases and J dropped 1 base, with 13 bases sitting between them. Germline V gene data show CDR1 as SGHDT and CDR2 as YYEEEE. Only a few counts were recorded for this clone. Its antigen is not known. The rearrangement links TRBV5-6 to TRBJ1-1; no clear D gene. Source material: naive CD4+ T cells from blood. The TCR was taken from a woman aged 35 to 49 with type 1 diabetes. The CDR3 sequence is CASSSLQAWNTEAFF. The CDR3 DNA is TGTGCCAGCAGCTCCCTGCAGGCCTGGAACACTGAAGCTTTCTTT.